Given below is one T cell receptor beta chain in context. There is no known antigen for this receptor. No base quality values were provided; no much bigger clone lies one nucleotide off. The data derive from a study of blood T cell repertoires in COVID-19 (dated by TCRdb to the early 2020s). Regarding the research as a whole: The collaborator samples originated in the United States, Italy and Spain and spanned the acute and convalescent phases of COVID-19. The prospective study material was composed of cDNA or gDNA derived from T cells, B-cell-depleted T cells, or PBMCs. The dataset comprised deeply sampled blood TCRbeta repertoires from subjects exposed to, actively infected with, or recovered from COVID-19. A freely available public database, intended as a resource for researchers studying the immune response to SARS-CoV-2, is where the repertoires were released. The samples were drawn from two sources: the first 160 participants of the ongoing ImmuneRACE study, and 1,254 subjects contributed by 6 global collaborators. Nearly every sample came with metadata listing a de-identified subject ID, COVID-19 status, age in years and sex. Where HLA class I and class II types were available, the types were taken from metadata supplied by the sample provider, not from assay-based typing. The study at large found these results: The quantity of clinical and demographic metadata differed by source and by participant and was supplied without curation.

Collaborating institutions collected whole blood in K2EDTA tubes following their own protocols. For TCRbeta analysis, collaborators shipped samples as frozen whole blood, isolated PBMCs, or DNA extracted from either of those sample types. TCRbeta CDR3 regions were amplified from genomic DNA using the immunoSEQ Assay, a bias-controlled multiplex PCR. The paper's data handling went like this. The number of nucleated cells in each sample was estimated by amplification of reference gene primers within the assay. To quantify the absolute abundance of each unique TCRbeta CDR3 rearrangement, sequence reads were collapsed and filtered. For each sample, productive Simpson clonality was calculated as the square root of Simpson's diversity index across productive rearrangements. TCRdb took over this immuneACCESS table, retaining in-frame rearrangements with V and J assigned. Such tables are incomplete; in checked studies, under half of the missing clones stem from an unresolved V gene, and the remainder is unexplained. Clone size and V and J calls were adopted from that table, with D and trimming inferred from the DNA. The sample table lists 200,000 to 300,000 clones, approximately 83% of them with a count of one. Around 9.6% of the sample goes to the ten largest clones.

From the cysteine up to the phenylalanine, the CDR3 has a length of 13 residues. Only CDR3 DNA is held: 39 bases, read in frame from base 1. The germline V gene (reference sequence) yields MNHEY for CDR1 and SMNVEV for CDR2. V has 3 bases trimmed and J has 8 bases trimmed; junction bases matching no gene number 5. Sequencing input: peripheral blood. This receptor was identified in a woman of 80 years or more with acute or convalescent COVID-19. This chain is built from TRBV27 and TRBJ1-2, with 8 bases in between that match TRBD1. This receptor has the CDR3 CASSFGGTGGYTF. The DNA sequence is as follows: TGTGCCAGCAGTTTTGGCGGGACAGGAGGCTACACCTTC.